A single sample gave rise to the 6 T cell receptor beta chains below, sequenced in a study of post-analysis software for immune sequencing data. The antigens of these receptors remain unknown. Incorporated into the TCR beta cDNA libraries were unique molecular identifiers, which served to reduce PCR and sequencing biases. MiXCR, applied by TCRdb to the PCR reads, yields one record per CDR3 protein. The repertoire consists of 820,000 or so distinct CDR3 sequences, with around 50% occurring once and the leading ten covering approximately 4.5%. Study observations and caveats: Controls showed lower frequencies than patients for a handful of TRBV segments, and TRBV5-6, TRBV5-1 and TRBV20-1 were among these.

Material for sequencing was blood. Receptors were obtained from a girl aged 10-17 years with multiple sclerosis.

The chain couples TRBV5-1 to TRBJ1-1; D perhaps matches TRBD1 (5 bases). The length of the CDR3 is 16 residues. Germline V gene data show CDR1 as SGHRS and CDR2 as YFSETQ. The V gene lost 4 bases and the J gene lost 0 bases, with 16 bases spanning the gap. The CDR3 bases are TGCGCCAGCAGCCGCCCCGGGCAGGGAATGAACACTGAAGCTTTCTTT. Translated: CASSRPGQGMNTEAFF.

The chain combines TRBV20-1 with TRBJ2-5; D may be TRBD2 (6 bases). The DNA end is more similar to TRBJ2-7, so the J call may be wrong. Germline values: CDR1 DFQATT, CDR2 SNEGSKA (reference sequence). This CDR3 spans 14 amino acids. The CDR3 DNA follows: TGCAGTGCTAGAGATATGGGGGGCTCCTACGAGCAGTACTTC. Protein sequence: CSARDMGGSYEQYF.

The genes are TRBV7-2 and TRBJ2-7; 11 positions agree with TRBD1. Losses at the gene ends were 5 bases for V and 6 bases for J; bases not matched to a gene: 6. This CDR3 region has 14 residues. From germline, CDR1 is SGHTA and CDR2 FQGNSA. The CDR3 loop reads CASSPDRGHAEQYF. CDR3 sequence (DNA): TGTGCCAGCAGCCCGGACAGGGGGCATGCCGAGCAGTACTTC.

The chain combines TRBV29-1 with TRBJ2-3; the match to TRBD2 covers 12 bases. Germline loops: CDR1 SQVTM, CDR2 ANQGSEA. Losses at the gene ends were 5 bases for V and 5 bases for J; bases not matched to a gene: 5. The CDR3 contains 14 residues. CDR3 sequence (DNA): TGCAGCGTTCTAGCGGGAGGGCCCGTAGATACGCAGTATTTT. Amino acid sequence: CSVLAGGPVDTQYF.

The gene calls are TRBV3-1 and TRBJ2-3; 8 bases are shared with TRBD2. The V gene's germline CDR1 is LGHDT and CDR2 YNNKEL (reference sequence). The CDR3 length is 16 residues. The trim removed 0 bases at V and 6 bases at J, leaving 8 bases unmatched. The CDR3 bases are TGTGCCAGCAGCCAAGAACGGACGTCGGGGGGGGATACGCAGTATTTT. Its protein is CASSQERTSGGDTQYF.

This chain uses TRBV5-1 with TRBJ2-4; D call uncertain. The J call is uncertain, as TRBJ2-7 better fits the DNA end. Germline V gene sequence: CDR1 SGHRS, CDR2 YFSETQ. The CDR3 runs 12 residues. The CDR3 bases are TGCGCCAGCGGGCAGGACTCCTACGAGCAGTACTTC. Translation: CASGQDSYEQYF.